The clone carrying this T cell receptor (beta chain) was counted a few times. A second PCR of 7 to 11 cycles used a sample-barcoded 5' primer and a J-beta primer mix. TCRdb re-called the 5' RACE reads with MiXCR, one entry per CDR3 protein. The table has fewer than 900,000 distinct CDR3 sequences, around 46% seen once. The germline CDR1 and CDR2 sequences are SGHTA and FQGNSA. The J segment lost 4 bases and the V segment lost 4 bases, leaving 5 bases of the junction unmatched. This CDR3 is built from 14 residues. The sample is drawn from a study of blood T cells in healthy people across ages. The genes are TRBV7-2 and TRBJ2-3; 7 nucleotides agree with TRBD1. Sequenced input: blood. The receptor comes from an older woman in good health. The CDR3 loop is CASSSRQGPDTQYF. The CDR3 DNA sequence: TGTGCCAGCAGCTCCCGACAGGGACCAGATACGCAGTATTTT.